The rows below give T cell receptor beta chains drawn from one sample of a study of T cells in Graves' hyperthyroidism and ophthalmopathy. MiXCR, run by TCRdb on the multiplex PCR reads, gives a single entry per CDR3 protein. This table holds about 600,000 distinct CDR3 sequences, 15% to 20% found once. Material: blood. Receptor source: a woman between 40 and 55 years old with Graves' ophthalmopathy. The CDR3 runs from the conserved cysteine through the conserved F or W. The order of the fields is J gene, CDR3 length, V gene, CDR3 protein.

TRBJ1-2	17	TRBV28	CASSYATGKGTQLSYTF
TRBJ1-4	14	TRBV3-1	CASGGREANEKLFF
TRBJ1-2	11	TRBV29-1	CSVAEGGGYTF
TRBJ2-1	14	TRBV2	CASSGRYGGNEQFF
TRBJ2-5	17	TRBV27	CASSSLQGARYGETQYF
TRBJ2-7	16	TRBV7-2	CASSLAQAGISYEQYF
TRBJ1-2	13	TRBV12-3/TRBV12-4	CASSLEAYLGYTF
TRBJ2-3	14	TRBV2	CASKRASGPDTQYF
TRBJ1-4	12	TRBV19	CASNGREEKLFF
TRBJ2-4	15	TRBV6-9	CASSWTALAKNIQYF
TRBJ2-7	13	TRBV15	CATSSGAVSEQYF
TRBJ2-1	13	TRBV3-1	CASSQDIGREQFF
TRBJ2-2	15	TRBV3-1	CASSRGTGEGGELFF
TRBJ2-3	13	TRBV20-1	CSAFTGSTDTQYF
TRBJ1-1	14	TRBV11-2	CASSPNNLQGEAFF
TRBJ2-3	14	TRBV2	CASSRGAGGNTQYF